The 4 T cell receptor beta chains presented below share a single source sample, sequenced in a study of blood T cell repertoires in COVID-19. TCRdb's copy holds only in-frame clones and misses some; the assay was immunoSEQ multiplex PCR. This table has 140,000 to 150,000 clones, around nine tenths appearing once. Sample: peripheral blood. All receptors come from a woman in her 50s with active or convalescent COVID-19.

The chain couples TRBV4-3 to TRBJ2-4, with a tentative D call TRBD2 (6 bases). This CDR3 region has 15 residues. Germline V gene data show CDR1 as LGHNA and CDR2 as YSLEER. Trimming pared 0 bases from V and 7 bases from J, leaving 13 bases between. CDR3 DNA sequence: TGCGCCAGCAGCCAAGATCGGACTATAGGGAACATTCAGTACTTC. Amino acids: CASSQDRTIGNIQYF.

This clone was found once. The genes are TRBV10-1 and TRBJ1-1; no definite D call. There are 15 residues in the CDR3. Trimming cost V 8 bases and J 2 bases, with 18 bases left between them. The germline V gene has CDR1 WNHNN and CDR2 SYGVQD (reference sequence). The CDR3 loop reads CASPVRVNRNTEAFF. CDR3 DNA: TGCGCCAGCCCCGTGAGGGTGAACAGAAACACTGAAGCTTTCTTT.

The CDR3 DNA reads as TGTGCCAGCAGTGAGCAGTTGGGCAATCAGCCCCAGCATTTT. This encodes CASSEQLGNQPQHF. This sequence joins TRBV2 and TRBJ1-5; no reliable D call. The germline CDR1 and CDR2 sequences are SNHLY and FYNNEI. This CDR3 comprises 14 residues. Trimming cost V 3 bases and J 2 bases, with 8 bases left between them.

This clone was counted only a few times. V is TRBV7-2 and J is TRBJ2-3; TRBD2 is a possible D gene (7 bases). CDR1 is SGHTA and CDR2 is FQGNSA in the germline V gene. The CDR3 extends over 16 amino acids. V gave up 1 base and J gave up 7 bases, with 18 bases separating them. The CDR3, as DNA: TGTGCCAGCAGCTTAGAGCCGGGGGGCAGATTAAATACGCAGTATTTT. It encodes CASSLEPGGRLNTQYF.